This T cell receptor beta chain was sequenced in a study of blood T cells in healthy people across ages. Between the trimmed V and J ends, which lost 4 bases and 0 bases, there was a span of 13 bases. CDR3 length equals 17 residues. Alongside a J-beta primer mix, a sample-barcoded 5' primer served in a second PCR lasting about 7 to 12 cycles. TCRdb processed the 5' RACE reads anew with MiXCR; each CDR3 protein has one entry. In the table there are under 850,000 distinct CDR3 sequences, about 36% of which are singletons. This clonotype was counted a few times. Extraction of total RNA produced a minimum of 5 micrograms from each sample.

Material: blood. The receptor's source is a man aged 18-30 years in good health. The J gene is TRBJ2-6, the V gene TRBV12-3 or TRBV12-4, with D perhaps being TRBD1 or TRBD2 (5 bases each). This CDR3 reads CASSSSGLLSGANVLTF. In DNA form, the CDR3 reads TGTGCCAGCAGTTCATCGGGGCTCCTCTCTGGGGCCAACGTCCTGACTTTC.